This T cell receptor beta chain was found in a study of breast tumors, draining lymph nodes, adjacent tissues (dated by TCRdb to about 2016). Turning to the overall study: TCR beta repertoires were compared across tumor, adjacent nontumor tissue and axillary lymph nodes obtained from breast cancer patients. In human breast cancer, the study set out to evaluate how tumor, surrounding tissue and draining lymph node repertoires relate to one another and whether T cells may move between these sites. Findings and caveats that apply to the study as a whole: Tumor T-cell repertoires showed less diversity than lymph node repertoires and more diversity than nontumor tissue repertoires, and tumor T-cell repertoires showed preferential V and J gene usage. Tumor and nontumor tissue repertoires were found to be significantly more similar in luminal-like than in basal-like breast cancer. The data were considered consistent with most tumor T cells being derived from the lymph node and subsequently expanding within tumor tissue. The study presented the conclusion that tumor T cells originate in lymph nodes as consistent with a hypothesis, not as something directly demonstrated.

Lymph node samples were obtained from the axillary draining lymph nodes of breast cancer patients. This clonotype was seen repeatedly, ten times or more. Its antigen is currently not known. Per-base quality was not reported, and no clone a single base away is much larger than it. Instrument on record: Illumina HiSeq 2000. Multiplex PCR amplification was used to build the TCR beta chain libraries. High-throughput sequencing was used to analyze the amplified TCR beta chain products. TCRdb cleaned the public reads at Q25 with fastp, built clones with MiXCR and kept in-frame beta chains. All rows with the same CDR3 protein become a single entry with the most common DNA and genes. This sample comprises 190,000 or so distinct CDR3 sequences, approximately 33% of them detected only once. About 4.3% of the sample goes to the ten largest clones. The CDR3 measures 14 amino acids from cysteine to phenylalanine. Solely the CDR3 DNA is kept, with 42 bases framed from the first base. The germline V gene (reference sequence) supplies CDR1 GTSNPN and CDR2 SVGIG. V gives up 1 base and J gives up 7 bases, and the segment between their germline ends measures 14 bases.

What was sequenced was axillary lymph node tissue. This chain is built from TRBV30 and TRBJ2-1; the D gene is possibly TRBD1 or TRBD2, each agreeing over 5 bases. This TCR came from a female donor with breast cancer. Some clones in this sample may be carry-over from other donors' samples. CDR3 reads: CAWSGGRGRNEQFF. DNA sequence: TGTGCCTGGAGTGGGGGGAGAGGTAGGAATGAGCAGTTCTTC.